A single sample is the source of the 29 T cell receptor beta chains below, sequenced in a study of T cell responses to AZD1222 COVID-19 vaccine. The table came from immunoSEQ multiplex PCR; TCRdb's copy has only in-frame clones and leaves some out. The sample shows 150,000 or so clones, more than 85% of them seen only once. The specimen was peripheral blood, collected on day 0 of AZD1222 vaccination. The receptor set was obtained from an adult in good health.

This chain links TRBV9 with TRBJ1-3; D not certain. The CDR3 totals 14 residues. Looked up from germline, CDR1 is SGDLS and CDR2 is YYNGEE. Trimming stripped 4 bases from V and 0 bases from J, with 8 bases between. The CDR3 spells CASSFSSSGNTIYF. In nucleotides, the CDR3 is TGTGCCAGCAGCTTCTCAAGCTCTGGAAACACCATATATTTT.

In DNA, the CDR3 is TGTGCCAGCAGCCTCGGGTGGACCGGGGAGCTGTTTTTT. Its protein product is CASSLGWTGELFF. The chain is built from TRBV7-7 and TRBJ2-2, with D uncertain. The length of the CDR3 is 13 residues. V dropped 5 bases and J dropped 5 bases, with 9 bases sitting between them. Germline-derived CDR1 and CDR2 are SSHAT and FNYEAQ (reference sequence).

The chain employs TRBV6-5 and TRBJ1-1, with D possibly being TRBD1 (5 bases). Trimming removed 6 bases from V and 5 bases from J, with 19 bases in between. There are 15 residues in the CDR3. In germline, CDR1 is MNHEY, CDR2 SVGAGI. CDR3 DNA: TGTGCCAGCAGAAGCAATTACCGCGAGGGGACTGAAGCTTTCTTT. Amino acids: CASRSNYREGTEAFF.

This sequence joins TRBV18 and TRBJ2-6; D could derive from TRBD1 or TRBD2 (5 bases each). Germline V gene sequence: CDR1 KGHSH, CDR2 LQKENI. There are 17 residues in the CDR3. Trimming removed 2 bases at V and 1 base at J, with 12 bases between. CDR3 DNA: TGTGCCAGCTCACCAGGGGGTCCCGGATCTGGGGCCAACGTCCTGACTTTC. Translating it yields CASSPGGPGSGANVLTF.

The V call is TRBV5-8, the J call TRBJ1-5, with 11 bases identical to TRBD1. Germline V gene data show CDR1 as SGHTS and CDR2 as YDEGEE. The J segment lost 3 bases and the V segment lost 4 bases, leaving 6 bases of the junction unmatched. CDR3 length equals 16 residues. CDR3 in amino acids: CASSRDRGYYNQPQHF. Here the CDR3 DNA reads TGTGCCAGCAGCCGGGACAGGGGGTATTACAATCAGCCCCAGCATTTT.

This chain joins TRBV7-9 and TRBJ1-1; D unclear. Germline CDR1 SEHNR, CDR2 FQNEAQ (reference sequence). The CDR3 sequence is 13 residues long. V lost 4 bases and J 2 bases, leaving 8 bases between the germline ends. The CDR3 sequence is CASSYVVNTEAFF. The CDR3 DNA is TGTGCCAGCAGCTATGTGGTAAACACTGAAGCTTTCTTT.

The chain couples TRBV19 to TRBJ1-5; D ambiguous. Germline CDR1 LNHDA, CDR2 SQIVND (reference sequence). CDR3 length equals 15 residues. Trimming pared 1 base from V and 0 bases from J, leaving 7 bases between. CDR3 sequence (DNA): TGTGCCAGTAGTATAGTTCCTTATAGCAATCAGCCCCAGCATTTT. As protein: CASSIVPYSNQPQHF.

This clone was counted only a few times. The chain is built from TRBV6-6 and TRBJ2-3; D is undetermined. Trimming removed 0 bases at V and 0 bases at J, with 4 bases between. This CDR3 is built from 14 residues. Germline V gene data show CDR1 as MNHNY and CDR2 as SVGAGI (reference sequence). The CDR3 here is CASSYSTSTDTQYF. CDR3 nucleotide sequence: TGTGCCAGCAGTTACTCGACCAGCACAGATACGCAGTATTTT.

The chain joins TRBV5-5 to TRBJ2-5, with D unresolved. The CDR3 is made up of 13 amino acids. V was clipped by 4 bases and J by 7 bases, with 14 bases between them. Germline CDR1 SGHKS, CDR2 YYEKEE (reference sequence). As DNA, the CDR3 is TGTGCCAGCAGCCTTTCGGTTACTGGGACCCAGTACTTC. It codes for CASSLSVTGTQYF.

This chain connects TRBV9 to TRBJ2-5; tentatively, D is TRBD1 (6 bases). Trimming cost V 5 bases and J 5 bases, with 10 bases left between them. The CDR3 sequence is 12 residues long. CDR1 is SGDLS, CDR2 YYNGEE, per germline. The CDR3 bases are TGTGCCAGCAGTTATAGGGGGGAGACCCAGTACTTC. Amino acids: CASSYRGETQYF.

The V gene is TRBV28, the J gene TRBJ1-2; 8 bases are shared with TRBD1. Germline CDR1 is MDHEN and CDR2 is SYDVKM. The CDR3 loop spans 15 amino acids. The trim removed 5 bases at V and 4 bases at J, leaving 9 bases unmatched. The DNA for the CDR3 is TGTGCCAGCAGTCCCGCAGGGGGCTCGGGCTATGGCTACACCTTC. It is translated as CASSPAGGSGYGYTF.

This rearrangement joins TRBV25-1 to TRBJ2-5; 10 bases align to TRBD1. The V segment lost 3 bases and the J segment 2 bases; nucleotides outside the gene matches: 3. CDR1 and CDR2 (germline): MGHDK, SYGVNS. The CDR3 length is 15 residues. CDR3 DNA: TGTGCCAGCAGTGAGCGGGACAGGGGACAAGAGACCCAGTACTTC. Encoded protein: CASSERDRGQETQYF.

The V gene is TRBV6-6, the J gene TRBJ2-7, with TRBD1 as a possible D gene (7 bases). The CDR3 is 16 amino acids. CDR1 MNHNY and CDR2 SVGAGI come from the germline V gene (reference sequence). V gave up 2 bases and J gave up 4 bases, with 18 bases separating them. The CDR3 DNA sequence: TGTGCCAGCAGTTACAGCTCGGGGGAACAGGGGTACGAGCAGTACTTC. The encoded protein is CASSYSSGEQGYEQYF.

The chain employs TRBV27 and TRBJ2-1, with D possibly matching TRBD1 (5 bases). V shed 4 bases and J shed 0 bases, with 13 bases lying between them. The germline CDR1 and CDR2 sequences are MNHEY and SMNVEV (reference sequence). CDR3 size: 16 residues. CDR3 protein: CASSSAAGFSYNEQFF. For the CDR3, the DNA is TGTGCCAGCAGTTCCGCTGCAGGGTTCTCCTACAATGAGCAGTTCTTC.

This clone showed up just once. J is TRBJ2-7 and V is TRBV11-1; maybe TRBD1 (7 bases). CDR1 and CDR2 from the germline V gene are SGHAT and FQDESV (reference sequence). The CDR3 sequence is 14 residues long. Trimming took 5 bases from V and 2 from J, leaving 13 bases between them. The CDR3 DNA follows: TGTGCCAGCAGCCGTACAGGGGAGGCCTACGAGCAGTACTTC. It encodes CASSRTGEAYEQYF. Full variable domain (outside the CDR3, taken from reference TRBV11-1 and TRBJ2-7): EAEVAQSPRYKITEKSQAVAFWCDPISGHATLYWYRQILGQGPELLVQFQDESVVDDSQLPKDRFSAERLKGVDSTLKIQPAELGDSAMYLCASSRTGEAYEQYFGPGTRLTVT.

The CDR3 region is CASSLEGVNYGYTF. In nucleotides, the CDR3 is TGCGCCAGCAGCTTGGAGGGAGTGAACTATGGCTACACCTTC. This chain links TRBV5-1 with TRBJ1-2; D remains ambiguous. Germline V gives CDR1 SGHRS, CDR2 YFSETQ. Trimming pared 0 bases from V and 2 bases from J, leaving 8 bases between. CDR3 length equals 14 residues. Together with reference TRBV5-1 and TRBJ1-2, the CDR3 gives the full variable domain: KAGVTQTPRYLIKTRGQQVTLSCSPISGHRSVSWYQQTPGQGLQFLFEYFSETQRNKGNFPGRFSGRQFSNSRSEMNVSTLELGDSALYLCASSLEGVNYGYTFGSGTRLTVV.

The chain has TRBV29-1 and TRBJ2-4; 7 bases line up with TRBD1. The CDR3 has 13 amino acids. With V trimmed by 5 bases and J by 6 bases, 7 bases remained unmatched. CDR1 SQVTM and CDR2 ANQGSEA come from the germline V gene. The CDR3 coding sequence is TGCAGCGTTAGTGGTAGGGGGCTAAACATTCAGTACTTC. Encoded protein: CSVSGRGLNIQYF.

The V call is TRBV15, the J call TRBJ1-1; TRBD1 agrees at 10 bases. CDR3 size: 16 residues. CDR1 LNHNV and CDR2 YYDKDF come from the germline V gene (reference sequence). Trimming at V came to 2 bases and at J to 5 bases, leaving 8 bases not matched to a gene. The CDR3 loop reads CATSRLTGTGETEAFF. The DNA of the CDR3 is TGTGCCACCAGCAGACTAACCGGGACAGGGGAAACTGAAGCTTTCTTT.

The V gene is TRBV30, the J gene TRBJ1-5; D gene uncertain. The CDR3 is 14 amino acids. The germline V gene has CDR1 GTSNPN and CDR2 SVGIG (reference sequence). Trimming removed 0 bases from V and 6 bases from J, with 12 bases in between. CDR3 in DNA: TGTGCCTGGAGTGTAAGCCTCGGGTCTCAGCCCCAGCATTTT. Translation: CAWSVSLGSQPQHF.

The chain couples TRBV5-1 to TRBJ1-4; D might be TRBD1 (5 bases). The CDR3 sequence is 14 residues long. V lost 0 bases and J lost 7, with 10 bases in between. CDR1 SGHRS and CDR2 YFSETQ come from the germline V gene. The CDR3 DNA reads TGCGCCAGCAGCTTGGGTCAGGGTGGTGAAAAACTGTTTTTT. This encodes CASSLGQGGEKLFF.

The CDR3 spells CASNKLRDQGFF. CDR3 DNA sequence: TGTGCCAGCAATAAACTCCGGGATCAGGGGTTCTTC. This chain joins TRBV2 and TRBJ2-1, with D perhaps TRBD1 or TRBD2 (5 bases each). V was shortened by 7 bases and J by 15 bases, with 19 bases between the two germline ends. Germline V gene data show CDR1 as SNHLY and CDR2 as FYNNEI. The CDR3 loop spans 12 amino acids.

The rearrangement uses TRBV6-5 and TRBJ1-6, with D possibly matching TRBD1 (5 bases). The CDR3 has 15 residues. Trimming removed 2 bases from V and 9 bases from J, with 14 bases in between. The germline V gene has CDR1 MNHEY and CDR2 SVGAGI. For the CDR3, the DNA is TGTGCCAGCAGTTACGAAGGCCAGGGTTCTTCACCCCTCCACTTT. It encodes CASSYEGQGSSPLHF.

This clone was found once. This chain connects TRBV29-1 to TRBJ1-2; D unclear. Between the trimmed V and J ends, which lost 4 bases and 1 base, there was a span of 10 bases. The CDR3 runs 13 residues. In germline, CDR1 is SQVTM, CDR2 ANQGSEA. The CDR3 DNA reads as TGCAGCGTTGCGAATCAGATTAACTATGGCTACACCTTC. Translation gives CSVANQINYGYTF.

V usage is TRBV11-2 and J usage is TRBJ1-2; no firm D call. The germline V gene encodes CDR1 SGHAT and CDR2 FQNNGV. This CDR3 contains 12 residues. Between the trimmed V and J ends, which lost 1 base and 7 bases, there was a span of 7 bases. CDR3 sequence: CASSLGTRGYTF. CDR3 nucleotide sequence: TGTGCCAGCAGCTTAGGAACTCGTGGCTACACCTTC.

This sequence joins TRBV24-1 and TRBJ1-1, with D possibly matching TRBD1 (6 bases). V dropped 9 bases and J dropped 4 bases, with 17 bases sitting between them. Per germline, CDR1 KGHDR and CDR2 SFDVKD. The CDR3 runs 14 residues. Written as DNA, the CDR3 is TGTGCCACCTATGGACAGTCAAGGAGCACTGAAGCTTTCTTT. Amino acids: CATYGQSRSTEAFF.

The chain couples TRBV19 to TRBJ1-5; D is possibly TRBD1 (6 bases). This CDR3 has 14 residues. Germline V gene lookup returns CDR1 LNHDA and CDR2 SQIVND (reference sequence). V lost 3 bases, J lost 11 bases, and 17 bases lay in between. This CDR3 is CASSIEQGRISQHF. CDR3 DNA sequence: TGTGCCAGTAGTATTGAACAGGGTAGAATTTCCCAGCATTTT.

The chain recombines TRBV7-8 with TRBJ2-7; TRBD2 matches at 13 bases. Trimming took 5 bases from V and 0 from J; bases not matched to a gene: 4. This CDR3 is 16 amino acids long. Germline loops: CDR1 SGHVS, CDR2 FQNEAQ. The CDR3 is CASSARTSGGSYEQYF. CDR3 bases: TGTGCCAGCAGCGCACGGACTAGCGGGGGCTCCTACGAGCAGTACTTC. Based on the CDR3 plus reference TRBV7-8 and TRBJ2-7, the full variable domain is GAGVSQSPRYKVAKRGQDVALRCDPISGHVSLFWYQQALGQGPEFLTYFQNEAQLDKSGLPSDRFFAERPEGSVSTLKIQRTQQEDSAVYLCASSARTSGGSYEQYFGPGTRLTVT.

This chain joins TRBV6-5 and TRBJ1-1, with D unclear. Germline CDR1 reads MNHEY; CDR2 reads SVGAGI. The germline V and J ends were trimmed by 4 bases and 4 bases, with 10 bases remaining between them. CDR3 length: 13 residues. CDR3 nucleotides: TGTGCCAGCAGTTTTTTTGGTAGCACTGAAGCTTTCTTT. This encodes CASSFFGSTEAFF.

The rearrangement joins TRBV10-2 to TRBJ1-1; D perhaps matches TRBD1 (6 bases). Per the germline V gene, CDR1 is WSHSY and CDR2 is SAAADI. There are 13 residues in the CDR3. The ends were cut back, 11 bases at V and 4 bases at J, with 17 bases in the middle. The CDR3 DNA reads TGCGCCGGGGCGGTCCGAGGGGGCACTGAAGCTTTCTTT. Translation: CAGAVRGGTEAFF.